A selection of T cell receptor beta chains follows, all from one sample in a study of glioma-infiltrating T cells after dendritic cell vaccination. The protocol was immunoSEQ multiplex PCR, while the TCRdb copy is restricted to in-frame clones and leaves out a portion. This table holds approximately 91,000 clones, roughly four fifths found once. The source was blood, collected after dendritic cell vaccination. The receptors were sampled from a human donor with glioblastoma. Each CDR3 is given without its conserved first and last residue. D genes are given only for firm matches. Size values are once, few and many counts, or a class for expanded clones, and some rows have none.

V: TRBV11-2; length: 11; J: TRBJ1-2; D: -; size: -; CDR3: ASSPGPNYGYT
V: TRBV5-1; length: 14; J: TRBJ2-1; D: TRBD2; size: -; CDR3: ASSLTGTSVLAEQF
V: TRBV18; length: 12; J: TRBJ1-5; D: -; size: once; CDR3: ASSPAEGNQPQH
V: TRBV19; length: 11; J: TRBJ1-2; D: TRBD1; size: -; CDR3: ASSPGQGDGYT
V: TRBV5-6; length: 17; J: TRBJ1-2; D: TRBD1; size: -; CDR3: ASSLAYLDRGSMDNGYT
V: TRBV11-2; length: 13; J: TRBJ1-3; D: -; size: few; CDR3: ASSLVAGSGNTIY
V: TRBV9; length: 11; J: TRBJ2-2; D: -; size: -; CDR3: ASSTRLGGELF
V: TRBV19; length: 12; J: TRBJ2-7; D: -; size: -; CDR3: ASSPRIRNYEQY
V: TRBV14; length: 13; J: TRBJ1-2; D: -; size: -; CDR3: ASSHSGGANYGYT
V: TRBV5-1; length: 12; J: TRBJ1-1; D: TRBD1; size: -; CDR3: ASSSGQPNTEAF
V: TRBV5-1; length: 13; J: TRBJ2-7; D: -; size: -; CDR3: ASSLIDSLSYEQY
V: TRBV5-1; length: 12; J: TRBJ1-4; D: -; size: -; CDR3: ASSSGQTNEKLF
V: TRBV7-2; length: 9; J: TRBJ1-2; D: -; size: -; CDR3: ASGNNYGYT
V: TRBV23-1; length: 15; J: TRBJ2-3; D: TRBD2; size: -; CDR3: ASRLAEEERCEDTQY
V: TRBV5-1; length: 13; J: TRBJ1-4; D: -; size: -; CDR3: ASSFTAGPNEKLF
V: TRBV7-3; length: 11; J: TRBJ1-1; D: -; size: -; CDR3: ASSPGMNTEAF
V: TRBV18; length: 11; J: TRBJ1-4; D: -; size: -; CDR3: ASSPGVPEKLF
V: TRBV11-2; length: 15; J: TRBJ1-5; D: -; size: -; CDR3: ASSWGPAGQSNQPQH
V: TRBV6-6; length: 10; J: TRBJ1-4; D: -; size: -; CDR3: ASSPRTEKLF
V: TRBV6-5; length: 12; J: TRBJ2-1; D: TRBD1; size: -; CDR3: ASSYSPGGNEQF
V: TRBV21-1; length: 12; J: TRBJ1-5; D: -; size: -; CDR3: ASSKAGDNQPQH
V: TRBV7-9; length: 14; J: TRBJ1-6; D: -; size: -; CDR3: ASRGGEGSYNSPLH
V: TRBV28; length: 13; J: TRBJ1-2; D: -; size: -; CDR3: ASSFQPDSNYGYT
V: TRBV28; length: 12; J: TRBJ1-2; D: -; size: -; CDR3: ASSLSGGRYGYT
V: TRBV12-5; length: 10; J: TRBJ1-5; D: -; size: -; CDR3: ASGRGNQPQH
V: TRBV6-5; length: 13; J: TRBJ2-7; D: -; size: -; CDR3: ASSYGGAGTYEQY
V: TRBV6-1; length: 11; J: TRBJ2-7; D: -; size: -; CDR3: ASRRGQTYEQY
V: TRBV5-1; length: 12; J: TRBJ1-1; D: -; size: -; CDR3: ASSNQGLGAEAF
V: TRBV6-1; length: 14; J: TRBJ2-1; D: -; size: few; CDR3: ASSAFRGGASGGQF